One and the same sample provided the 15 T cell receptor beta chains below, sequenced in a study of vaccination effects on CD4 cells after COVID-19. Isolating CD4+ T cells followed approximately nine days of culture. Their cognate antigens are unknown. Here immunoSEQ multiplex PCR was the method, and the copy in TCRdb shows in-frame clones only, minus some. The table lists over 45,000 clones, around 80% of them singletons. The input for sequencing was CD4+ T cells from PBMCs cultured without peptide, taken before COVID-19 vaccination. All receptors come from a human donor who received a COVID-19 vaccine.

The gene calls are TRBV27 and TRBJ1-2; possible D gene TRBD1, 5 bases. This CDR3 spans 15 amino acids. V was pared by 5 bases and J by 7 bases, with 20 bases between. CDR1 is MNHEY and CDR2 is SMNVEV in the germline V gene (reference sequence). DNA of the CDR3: TGTGCCAGCAGTAGGGTCGACAGCGCGGGACGTGGCTACACCTTC. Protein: CASSRVDSAGRGYTF.

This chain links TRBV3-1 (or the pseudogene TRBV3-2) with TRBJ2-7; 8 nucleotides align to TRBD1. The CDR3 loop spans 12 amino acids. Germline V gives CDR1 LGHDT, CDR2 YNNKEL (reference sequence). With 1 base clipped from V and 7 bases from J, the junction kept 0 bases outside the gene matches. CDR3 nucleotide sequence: TGTGCCAGCAGCCAAGGGGACAGGGAGCAGTACGTC. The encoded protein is CASSQGDREQYV.

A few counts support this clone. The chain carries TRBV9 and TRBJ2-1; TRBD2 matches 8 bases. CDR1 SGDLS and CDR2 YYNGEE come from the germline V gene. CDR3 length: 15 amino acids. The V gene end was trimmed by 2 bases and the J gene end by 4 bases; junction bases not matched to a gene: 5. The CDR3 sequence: CASSVRAGVYNEQFF. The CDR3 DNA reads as TGTGCCAGCAGCGTTAGAGCGGGGGTTTACAATGAGCAGTTCTTC.

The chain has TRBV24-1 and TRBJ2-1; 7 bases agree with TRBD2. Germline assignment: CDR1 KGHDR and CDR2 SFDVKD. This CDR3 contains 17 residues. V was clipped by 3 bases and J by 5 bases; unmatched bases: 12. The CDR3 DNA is TGTGCCACCAGTGATCTCCCGGGGAGGGGTCCTAACAATGAGCAGTTCTTC. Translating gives CATSDLPGRGPNNEQFF.

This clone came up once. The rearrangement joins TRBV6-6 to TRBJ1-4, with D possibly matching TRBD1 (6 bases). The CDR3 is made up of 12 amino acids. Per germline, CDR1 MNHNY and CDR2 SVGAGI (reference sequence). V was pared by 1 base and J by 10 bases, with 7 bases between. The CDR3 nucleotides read TGTGCCAGCAGTTACTTAGGGGGAAAACTGTTTTTT. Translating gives CASSYLGGKLFF.

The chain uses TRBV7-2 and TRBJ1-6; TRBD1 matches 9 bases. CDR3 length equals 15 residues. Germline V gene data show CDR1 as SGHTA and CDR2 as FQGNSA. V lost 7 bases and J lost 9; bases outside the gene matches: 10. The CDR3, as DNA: TGTGCCAGCAACTTTCCGGGACAGGGACCTTCACCCCTCCACTTT. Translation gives CASNFPGQGPSPLHF. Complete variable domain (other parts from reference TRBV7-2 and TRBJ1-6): GAGVSQSPSNKVTEKGKDVELRCDPISGHTALYWYRQSLGQGLEFLIYFQGNSAPDKSGLPSDRFSAERTGGSVSTLTIQRTQQEDSAVYLCASNFPGQGPSPLHFGNGTRLTVT.

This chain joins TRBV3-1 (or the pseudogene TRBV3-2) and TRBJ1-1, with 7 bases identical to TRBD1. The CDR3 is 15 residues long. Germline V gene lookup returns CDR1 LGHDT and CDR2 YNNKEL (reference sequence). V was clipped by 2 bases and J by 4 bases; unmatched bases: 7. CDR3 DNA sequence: TGTGCCAGCAGCCAACCCCCAGGGGGGGCCACTGAAGCTTTCTTT. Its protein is CASSQPPGGATEAFF.

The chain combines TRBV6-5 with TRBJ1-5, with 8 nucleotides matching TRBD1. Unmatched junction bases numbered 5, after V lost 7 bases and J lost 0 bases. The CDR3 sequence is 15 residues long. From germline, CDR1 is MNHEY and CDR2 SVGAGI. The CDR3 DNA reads TGTGCCAGCAACCCAGGGGGCTCTAGCAATCAGCCCCAGCATTTT. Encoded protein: CASNPGGSSNQPQHF.

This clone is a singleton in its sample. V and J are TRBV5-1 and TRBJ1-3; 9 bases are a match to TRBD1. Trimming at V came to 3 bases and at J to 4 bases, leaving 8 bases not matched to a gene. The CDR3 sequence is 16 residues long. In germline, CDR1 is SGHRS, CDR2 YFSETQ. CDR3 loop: CASSSGQGKAGNTIYF. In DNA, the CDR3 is TGCGCCAGCAGCTCGGGACAGGGTAAGGCCGGAAACACCATATATTTT.

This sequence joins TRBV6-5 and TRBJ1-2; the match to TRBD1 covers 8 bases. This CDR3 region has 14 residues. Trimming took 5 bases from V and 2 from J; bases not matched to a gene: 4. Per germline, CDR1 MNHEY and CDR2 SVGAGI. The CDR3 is CASSPRTGNYGYTF. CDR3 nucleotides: TGTGCCAGCAGTCCCCGGACAGGGAACTATGGCTACACCTTC.

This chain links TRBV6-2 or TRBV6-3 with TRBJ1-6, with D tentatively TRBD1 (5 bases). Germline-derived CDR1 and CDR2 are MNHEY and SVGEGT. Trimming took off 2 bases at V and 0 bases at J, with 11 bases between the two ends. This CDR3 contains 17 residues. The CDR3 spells CASSYLQGSSYNSPLHF. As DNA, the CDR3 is TGTGCCAGCAGTTACCTCCAGGGAAGCTCCTATAATTCACCCCTCCACTTT.

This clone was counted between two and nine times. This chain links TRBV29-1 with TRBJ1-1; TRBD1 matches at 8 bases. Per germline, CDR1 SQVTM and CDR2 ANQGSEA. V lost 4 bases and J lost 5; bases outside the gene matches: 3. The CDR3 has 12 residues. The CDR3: CSVGTGITEAFF. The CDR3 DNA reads TGCAGCGTTGGGACAGGGATTACTGAAGCTTTCTTT.

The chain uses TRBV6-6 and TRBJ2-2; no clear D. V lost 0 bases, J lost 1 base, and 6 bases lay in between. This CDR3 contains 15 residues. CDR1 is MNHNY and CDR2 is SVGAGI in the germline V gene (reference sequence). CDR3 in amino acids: CASSYSLLNTGELFF. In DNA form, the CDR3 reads TGTGCCAGCAGTTACTCTCTTCTGAACACCGGGGAGCTGTTTTTT.

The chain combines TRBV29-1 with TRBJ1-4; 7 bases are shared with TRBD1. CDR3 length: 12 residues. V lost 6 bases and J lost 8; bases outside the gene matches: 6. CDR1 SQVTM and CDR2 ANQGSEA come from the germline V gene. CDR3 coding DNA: TGCAGCGTCCGACAGGGTCGGGAAAAACTGTTTTTT. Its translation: CSVRQGREKLFF.

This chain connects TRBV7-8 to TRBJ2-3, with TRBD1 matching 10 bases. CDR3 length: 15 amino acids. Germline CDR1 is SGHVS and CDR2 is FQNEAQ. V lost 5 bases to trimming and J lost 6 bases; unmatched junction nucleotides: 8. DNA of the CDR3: TGTGCCAGCAGCCCCCGACAGGGGGCTACGGATACGCAGTATTTT. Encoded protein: CASSPRQGATDTQYF.